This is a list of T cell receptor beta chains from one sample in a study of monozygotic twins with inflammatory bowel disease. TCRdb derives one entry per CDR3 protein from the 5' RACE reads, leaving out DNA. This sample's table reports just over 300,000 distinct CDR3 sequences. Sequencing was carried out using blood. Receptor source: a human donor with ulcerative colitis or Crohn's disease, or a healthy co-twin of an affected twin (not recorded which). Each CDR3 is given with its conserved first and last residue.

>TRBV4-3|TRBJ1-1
CASSQLQGKGAFF
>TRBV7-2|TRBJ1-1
CASSPGTGKLNTEAFF
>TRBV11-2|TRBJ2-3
CASGPGLAGVWVTDTQYF
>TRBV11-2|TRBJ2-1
CASSLGLLGGRRGEQFF
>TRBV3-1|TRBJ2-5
CASSPGTIPQETQYF
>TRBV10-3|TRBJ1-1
CAIRGSRNTEAFF
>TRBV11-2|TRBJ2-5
CASSPWDRQETQYF
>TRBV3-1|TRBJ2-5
CASSQRSPGPQETQYF
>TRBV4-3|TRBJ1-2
CASSQEHRGRTPNYGYTF
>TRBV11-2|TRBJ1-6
CASSLEGTIGGVHHSPLHF
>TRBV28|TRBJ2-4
CASSWTGGEGRHIQYF
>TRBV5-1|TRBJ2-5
CASSLQDREGETQYF
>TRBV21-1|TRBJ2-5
CASSKRAGKGETQYF
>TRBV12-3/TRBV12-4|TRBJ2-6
CASSLGGAGANVLTF
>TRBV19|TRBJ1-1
CASSRVEQTTEAFF
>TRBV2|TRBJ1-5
CASRNPGTGHQPQHF
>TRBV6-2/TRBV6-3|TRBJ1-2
CASIDRTSYGYTF
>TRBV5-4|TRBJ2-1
CASSLKIAGDYEQFF
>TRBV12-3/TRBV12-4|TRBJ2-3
CASRMGGSPQAGWYF
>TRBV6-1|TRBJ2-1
CASSAGRYINEQFF
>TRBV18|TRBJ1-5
CASTDTYSNQPQHF
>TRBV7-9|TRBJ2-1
CASNEDAGTQFF
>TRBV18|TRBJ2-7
CASSPDHFKGGEQYF
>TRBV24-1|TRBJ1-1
CATTETGRLNTEAFF
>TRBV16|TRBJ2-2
CASSQSWDLTGELFF
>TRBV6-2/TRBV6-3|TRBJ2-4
CASRPQGRLLAKNIQYF
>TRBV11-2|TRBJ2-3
CASSLGPDRGVSTDTQYF
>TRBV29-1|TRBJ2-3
CSVLISGSLADTQYF
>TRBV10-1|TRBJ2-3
CASSAPGTDTQYF
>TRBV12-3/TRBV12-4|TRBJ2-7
CASSLRPAEQYF
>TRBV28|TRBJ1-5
CASSPGGAGQPQHF
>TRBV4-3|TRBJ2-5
CASSQDLVAGETQYF
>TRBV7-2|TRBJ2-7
CASSLKGGPYEQYF
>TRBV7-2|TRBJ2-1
CASSLAGGGNEQFF
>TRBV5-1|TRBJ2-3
CASRTEDATQYF
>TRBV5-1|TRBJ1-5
CASSLGGQGGNQPQHF
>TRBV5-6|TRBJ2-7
CASSLGLNNYEQYF
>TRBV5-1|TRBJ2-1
CASSLVLAGADEQFF
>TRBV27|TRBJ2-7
CASRLDQGGYYEQYF
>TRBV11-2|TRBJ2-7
CASSSNCLAGGLSPSYEQYF
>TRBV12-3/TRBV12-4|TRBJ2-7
CASSFQRSSYEQYF
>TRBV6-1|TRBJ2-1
CASSGFSGSSYNEQFF
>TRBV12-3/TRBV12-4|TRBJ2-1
CASSVQGGNNEQFF
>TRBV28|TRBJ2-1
CASSEPGLGGNEQFF
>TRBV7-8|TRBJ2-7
CASSPTGVSYEQYF
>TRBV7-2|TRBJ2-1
CASSLRGDNEQFF
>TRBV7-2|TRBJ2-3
CASSKGLAGSSDTQYF
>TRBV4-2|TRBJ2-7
CASSQDSATQQYF
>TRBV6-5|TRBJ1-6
CASSYNGGSSNSPLHF
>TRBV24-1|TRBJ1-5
CATSDSGTGLQPQHF
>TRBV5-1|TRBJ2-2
CASSPGLAGVRGELFF